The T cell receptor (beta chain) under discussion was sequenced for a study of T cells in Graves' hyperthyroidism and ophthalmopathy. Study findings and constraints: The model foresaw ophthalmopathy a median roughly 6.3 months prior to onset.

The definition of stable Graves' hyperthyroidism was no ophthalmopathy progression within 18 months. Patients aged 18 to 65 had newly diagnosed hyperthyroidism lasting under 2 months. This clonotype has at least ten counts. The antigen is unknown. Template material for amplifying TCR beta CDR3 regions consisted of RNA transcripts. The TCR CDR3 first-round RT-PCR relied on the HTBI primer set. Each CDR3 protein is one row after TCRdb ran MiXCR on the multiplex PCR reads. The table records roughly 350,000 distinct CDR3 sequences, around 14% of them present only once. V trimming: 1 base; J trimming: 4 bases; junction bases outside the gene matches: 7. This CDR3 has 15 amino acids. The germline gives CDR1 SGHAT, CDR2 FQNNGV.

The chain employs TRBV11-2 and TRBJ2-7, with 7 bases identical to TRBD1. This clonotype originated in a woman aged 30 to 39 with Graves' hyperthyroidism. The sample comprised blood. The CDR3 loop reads CASSLVGQRGYEQYF. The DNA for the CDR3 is TGTGCCAGCAGCTTAGTGGGACAGCGAGGTTACGAGCAGTACTTC.